The clone carrying this T cell receptor (beta chain) appeared once. These data originate in a study of blood T cell repertoires in COVID-19. Study in general: COVID-19 samples, acute and convalescent, were from the United States, Italy and Spain. Nucleic acid was either cDNA or gDNA, and it came from T cells, B-cell-depleted T cells, or PBMCs.

A Seattle source enrolled patients during active infection and followed them longitudinally. In the original workflow: Scientists estimated how many nucleated cells there were by amplifying reference gene primers. Repertoires were generated with immunoSEQ multiplex PCR, while TCRdb's copy carries only in-frame clones and drops some. V, J and clone size reflect that table, while D and trimming were determined from the DNA. The table has almost 400,000 clones, approximately 89% seen once; the top ten hold 2.3%. The V gene end was trimmed by 2 bases and the J gene end by 3 bases; junction bases not matched to a gene: 21. CDR1 and CDR2 (germline): MGHRA, YSYEKL. The CDR3 is made up of 21 amino acids.

This TCR was recovered from a woman aged 60-75 years with COVID-19, enrolled during active disease. This chain uses TRBV4-1 with TRBJ2-3; 9 bases agree with TRBD1. The material sequenced was peripheral blood. For the CDR3, the DNA is TGCGCCAGCAGCCAAAAGGTTTTCCGGGACAGGGAGTTTCCAGAAACAGATACGCAGTATTTT. Its translation: CASSQKVFRDREFPETDTQYF.